The rows below give T cell receptor beta chains drawn from one sample of a study of T cells in localized non-small cell lung cancer. Profiled with immunoSEQ multiplex PCR; TCRdb holds only in-frame clones, not every one. Here the sample spans some 55,000 clones, roughly four fifths being singletons. The specimen comprised peripheral blood, sampled before any cancer treatment. The receptor set was obtained from a female donor older than 55 with stage II squamous cell lung carcinoma. CDR3s include the opening cysteine and the closing phenylalanine or tryptophan. The D gene is left open where the match is weak. Size is omitted from some rows. Given values are once, few, many or a class for expanded clones.

d_gene,j_gene,v_gene,abundance,len,CDR3nt,CDR3aa
NA,TRBJ2-1,TRBV6-5,NA,13,TGTGCCAGCAGTTCCCACCCAAAAAATGAGCAGTTCTTC,CASSSHPKNEQFF
TRBD1,TRBJ2-1,TRBV27,once,16,TGTGCCAGCAGCCCATCGGGACAGGGGATTTACAATGAGCAGTTCTTC,CASSPSGQGIYNEQFF
NA,TRBJ1-6,TRBV2,NA,14,TGTGCCAGCAGTGAGGAAGGGGCAGGATCACCCCTCCACTTT,CASSEEGAGSPLHF
NA,TRBJ2-7,TRBV7-2,NA,15,TGTGCCAGCAGCTTAGACCCCGCGGGGCCCTACGAGCAGTACTTC,CASSLDPAGPYEQYF
NA,TRBJ1-2,TRBV5-6,NA,13,TGTGCCAGCAGCTTGGGGGAGTACTATGGCTACACCTTC,CASSLGEYYGYTF
NA,TRBJ2-4,TRBV19,NA,13,TGTGCCAGTAGTAGTGGGACGAAAAACATTCAGTACTTC,CASSSGTKNIQYF
NA,TRBJ1-1,TRBV30,NA,15,TGTGCCTGGATGGGGGTTCAAGTATTGAACACTGAAGCTTTCTTT,CAWMGVQVLNTEAFF
NA,TRBJ1-1,TRBV18,NA,13,TGTGCCAGCTCCCCAGGATTGAACACTGAAGCTTTCTTT,CASSPGLNTEAFF
NA,TRBJ1-1,TRBV6-5,NA,14,TGTGCCAGCAACGCAGGGAGAATGAACACTGAAGCTTTCTTT,CASNAGRMNTEAFF
NA,TRBJ2-3,TRBV7-9,NA,15,TGTGCCAGCAGCCTTGCCGCGCAAGGCACAGATACGCAGTATTTT,CASSLAAQGTDTQYF
NA,TRBJ1-1,TRBV20-1,NA,11,TGCAGTGCTAAGGATTACACTGAAGCTTTCTTT,CSAKDYTEAFF
NA,TRBJ2-7,TRBV5-1,NA,15,TGCGCCAGCAGCTTGGGGCACTATAGCTCCTACGAGCAGTACTTC,CASSLGHYSSYEQYF
TRBD1,TRBJ2-5,TRBV19,once,16,TGTGCCAGTAGTATACGGACAGGGGGTGGTCAAGAGACCCAGTACTTC,CASSIRTGGGQETQYF
TRBD1,TRBJ1-2,TRBV19,NA,13,TGTGCCAGTAGATATTTGCAGGGGGATGGCTACACCTTC,CASRYLQGDGYTF
NA,TRBJ2-4,TRBV2,few,17,TGTGCCAGCAGTGATTGGGTGCAGGGGTCGGGCAAAAACATTCAGTACTTC,CASSDWVQGSGKNIQYF
NA,TRBJ2-7,TRBV7-3,NA,13,TGTGCCAGCAGCTTAGGGTCAGTCTACGAGCAGTACTTC,CASSLGSVYEQYF
NA,TRBJ2-7,TRBV4-1,NA,18,TGCGCCAGCAGCCAAGACCGTCTCGCAGGTGCAGGATCCTACGAGCAGTACTTC,CASSQDRLAGAGSYEQYF
NA,TRBJ1-2,TRBV4-2,NA,15,TGTGCCAGCAGCCTGGGCGGCCCCCAGACGGGGGGCTACACCTTC,CASSLGGPQTGGYTF
TRBD1,TRBJ2-7,TRBV6-6,few,14,TGTGCCAGCAGCTCGGACAGGGGAGGCCACGAGCAGTACTTC,CASSSDRGGHEQYF
NA,TRBJ1-1,TRBV19,NA,14,TGTGCCAGTAGCCCCGGGGGAACCAACACTGAAGCTTTCTTT,CASSPGGTNTEAFF
TRBD1,TRBJ2-7,TRBV30,NA,13,TGTGCCTGTACAGGGGGCAGCCTCTACGAGCAGTACTTC,CACTGGSLYEQYF
NA,TRBJ2-7,TRBV6-6,NA,13,TGTGCCAGCAGTTACTCGAAGGAACGGGAGCAGTACTTC,CASSYSKEREQYF
NA,TRBJ1-3,TRBV25-1,NA,16,TGTGCCAGCAGTGAATTGGTGGGAACGGCTGGAAACACCATATATTTT,CASSELVGTAGNTIYF
NA,TRBJ1-1,TRBV29-1,NA,14,TGCAGCGTTGATACCACAGGGATGGGCACTGAAGCTTTCTTT,CSVDTTGMGTEAFF
NA,TRBJ2-3,TRBV10-2,NA,15,TGCGCCAGCAGTGACCGCGGGGGCCGGGGAGATACGCAGTATTTT,CASSDRGGRGDTQYF
TRBD1,TRBJ1-4,TRBV19,NA,14,TGTGCCAGTAGGCCCGGGACAGGGCGGGAAAAACTGTTTTTT,CASRPGTGREKLFF
TRBD2,TRBJ2-2,TRBV6-6,NA,15,TGTGCCAGCGCCGAGCGGGGGGGAGGAACCGGGGAGCTGTTTTTT,CASAERGGGTGELFF
NA,TRBJ1-6,TRBV11-2,once,19,TGTGCCAGCAGCTCCTCAATTCCAAGGAGCCCTTCCCTTAATTCACCCCTCCACTTT,CASSSSIPRSPSLNSPLHF
NA,TRBJ1-2,TRBV7-8,medium-sized,13,TGTGCCAGCAGCTTAGGCTCAGGGGATGGCTACACCTTC,CASSLGSGDGYTF
TRBD1,TRBJ2-7,TRBV6-5,NA,15,TGTGCCAGCAGACGAACAGGGGGTGGAATCGACGAGCAGTACTTC,CASRRTGGGIDEQYF
NA,TRBJ2-3,TRBV2,NA,14,TGTGCCAGCAGACCCGGAGGAGGCACAGATACGCAGTATTTT,CASRPGGGTDTQYF
NA,TRBJ2-1,TRBV14,few,13,TGTGCCAGCAGCCCCCAAACCTACAATGAGCAGTTCTTC,CASSPQTYNEQFF
NA,TRBJ1-5,TRBV19,NA,15,TGTGCCAGTAGTCCCCCGAGACACTCGAATCAGCCCCAGCATTTT,CASSPPRHSNQPQHF
TRBD1,TRBJ2-1,TRBV18,NA,14,TGTGCCAGCTACACAACAGGGGGCCTAAATGAGCAGTTCTTC,CASYTTGGLNEQFF
NA,TRBJ1-1,TRBV6-5,NA,13,TGTGCCAGCCGAGGGTGGGGGGGCACTGAAGCTTTCTTT,CASRGWGGTEAFF